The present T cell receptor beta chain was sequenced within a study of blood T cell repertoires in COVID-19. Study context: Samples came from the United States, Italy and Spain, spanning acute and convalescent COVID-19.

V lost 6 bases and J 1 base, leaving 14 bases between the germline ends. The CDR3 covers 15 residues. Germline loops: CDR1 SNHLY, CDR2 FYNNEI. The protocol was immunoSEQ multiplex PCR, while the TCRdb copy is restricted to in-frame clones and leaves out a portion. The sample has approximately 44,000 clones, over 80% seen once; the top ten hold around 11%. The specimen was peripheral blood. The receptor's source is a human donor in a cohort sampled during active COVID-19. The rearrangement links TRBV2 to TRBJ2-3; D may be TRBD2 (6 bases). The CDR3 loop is CASRRTIFRTDTQYF. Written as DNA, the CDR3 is TGTGCCAGCAGAAGGACTATTTTCCGCACAGATACGCAGTATTTT.